This T cell receptor beta chain was documented in a study of T-cell memory formation after mild COVID-19. Across the study: Among the donors, TCR clusters were largely specific to each donor.

It was 5'RACE with constant-segment primers that produced the TCR alpha and TCR beta cDNA libraries, which carried sample barcodes and UMIs. TCRdb re-called the 5' RACE reads with MiXCR, one entry per CDR3 protein. The sample records under 300,000 distinct CDR3 sequences, 16% being singletons. This clonotype was counted between two and nine times. What it recognizes is unknown. Study-level points and caveats: Researchers report contracting CD4+ clones mostly in CM and EM, with CD8+ clones in EMRA. Clones contracting across day 15 to 85 had a balanced CD4/CD8 profile; later expanding clones leaned CD4+.

The CDR3 length is 15 residues. The ends lost 2 bases at V and 10 bases at J; junction bases unmatched: 10. The germline V gene has CDR1 SEHNR and CDR2 FQNEAQ (reference sequence). The chain carries TRBV7-9 and TRBJ2-1; TRBD2 aligns across 8 bases. Material for sequencing was PBMCs or a T cell subset sorted from them (not recorded which). This receptor was identified in a man aged 18 to 30 who had mild COVID-19 (a few samples of this study predate the infection). Cell type and time point are not known. CDR3: CASSLIGLAPEEQFF. The CDR3 region has the DNA TGTGCCAGCAGCTTAATAGGACTAGCTCCTGAAGAGCAGTTCTTC.